A single sample is the source of the 8 T cell receptor beta chains below, sequenced in a study of cytomegalovirus exposure and HLA in healthy donors. 60 Vbeta and 13 Jbeta primers were used in PCR. Assay used: immunoSEQ multiplex PCR; TCRdb lists only in-frame clones, some missing. This sample yields 140,000 to 150,000 clones, of which roughly 71% are seen a single time; around 7% belongs to the top ten. The specimen was PBMCs. Receptor source: a man in his thirties or forties in good health and CMV-seronegative.

V is TRBV28 and J is TRBJ2-7; 10 nucleotides agree with TRBD1. In germline, CDR1 is MDHEN, CDR2 SYDVKM. This CDR3 is built from 14 residues. V was clipped by 8 bases and J by 1 base; unmatched bases: 5. CDR3 in amino acids: CASRRDRGSYEQYF. In DNA, the CDR3 is TGTGCCAGCCGCCGGGACAGGGGTTCCTACGAGCAGTACTTC.

This clone was seen many times. The V gene is TRBV7-9, the J gene TRBJ2-4, with a possible D match to TRBD1 (5 bases). The CDR3 length is 14 residues. Between the trimmed V and J ends, which lost 4 bases and 4 bases, there was a span of 11 bases. Germline V gene data show CDR1 as SEHNR and CDR2 as FQNEAQ (reference sequence). CDR3 sequence: CASSSSRGKNIQYF. CDR3 nucleotides: TGTGCCAGCAGCTCTAGTAGGGGTAAAAACATTCAGTACTTC.

The V gene is TRBV6-6, the J gene TRBJ2-2; D is unresolved. V was shortened by 6 bases and J by 6 bases, with 8 bases between the two germline ends. CDR1 is MNHNY and CDR2 is SVGAGI in the germline V gene (reference sequence). There are 12 residues in the CDR3. In DNA, the CDR3 is TGTGCCAGCAGACTCCGGTCCGGGGAGCTGTTTTTT. Translating it yields CASRLRSGELFF.

The CDR3 region has the DNA TGTGCCAGCAGCCCTCAACCCGGGACTAGCGGGCTAAGCTCCTACAATGAGCAGTTCTTC. It encodes CASSPQPGTSGLSSYNEQFF. The rearrangement uses TRBV14 and TRBJ2-1; the match to TRBD2 covers 12 bases. CDR1 SGHDN and CDR2 FVKESK come from the germline V gene. After removal of 4 bases from V and 0 bases from J, the junction contained 13 bases not matched to a gene. The CDR3 runs to 20 residues.

The rearrangement uses TRBV7-2 and TRBJ2-7, with 10 bases lining up with TRBD2. Germline-derived CDR1 and CDR2 are SGHTA and FQGNSA. V shed 3 bases, J shed 7 bases, and the junction held 3 bases outside the gene matches. The CDR3 length is 13 residues. The CDR3 protein is CASSFLLAGEQYF. As DNA, the CDR3 is TGTGCCAGCAGCTTTCTACTAGCGGGAGAGCAGTACTTC.

This chain's CDR3 is CATSRPIGTGYGNEKLFF. The CDR3 DNA reads TGTGCCACCAGCAGACCCATCGGGACAGGATACGGGAATGAAAAACTGTTTTTT. This chain links TRBV15 with TRBJ1-4; 8 bases align to TRBD1. After removal of 2 bases from V and 5 bases from J, the junction contained 13 bases not matched to a gene. The germline V gene encodes CDR1 LNHNV and CDR2 YYDKDF (reference sequence). CDR3 length: 18 amino acids.

V gene TRBV7-6 combines with J gene TRBJ2-1, with D possibly TRBD1 on 5 matching bases. This CDR3 spans 15 amino acids. Germline CDR1 is SGHVS and CDR2 is FNYEAQ. V shed 4 bases and J shed 0 bases, with 10 bases lying between them. In nucleotides, the CDR3 is TGTGCCAGCAGCTGGCAGGGCGGCTCCTACAATGAGCAGTTCTTC. Its protein is CASSWQGGSYNEQFF.

This clone was seen a few times. This chain joins TRBV5-1 and TRBJ2-2; D is possibly TRBD2 (5 bases). CDR3 length: 14 residues. V lost 0 bases, J lost 4 bases, and 7 bases lay in between. Looked up from germline, CDR1 is SGHRS and CDR2 is YFSETQ. As DNA, the CDR3 is TGCGCCAGCAGCTTGGACGGGGTCACCGGGGAGCTGTTTTTT. Translation gives CASSLDGVTGELFF.